The 15 T cell receptor beta chains reported below all come from one sample, sequenced in a study of blood T cell repertoires in COVID-19. Sequencing was performed with immunoSEQ multiplex PCR; in TCRdb, only in-frame clones are kept and a portion is missing. The sample holds approximately 360,000 clones; 70% to 90% are singletons and the top ten take 0.97%. The sample taken for sequencing was PBMCs or T cells enriched from blood (not recorded which). All receptors come from a woman in her 30s with acute COVID-19.

This clone was seen once. The chain employs TRBV5-3 and TRBJ1-1; D is undetermined. TRBV5-3 is recorded as an ORF, its role being uncertain. The CDR3 runs 15 residues. The germline V and J ends were trimmed by 7 bases and 8 bases, with 24 bases remaining between them. CDR3 region: CARVQSGDDCDEAFF. CDR3 DNA sequence: TGTGCCAGAGTCCAAAGCGGGGATGATTGCGACGAAGCTTTCTTT.

V gene TRBV6-2 or TRBV6-3 combines with J gene TRBJ1-5; D is ambiguous. CDR1 MNHEY and CDR2 SVGEGT come from the germline V gene. The CDR3 spans 16 residues. V was shortened by 6 bases and J by 6 bases, with 21 bases between the two germline ends. The CDR3 sequence: CASSRAGLIDGQPQHF. The DNA of the CDR3 is TGTGCCAGCAGCCGAGCAGGACTCATAGACGGTCAGCCCCAGCATTTT.

V is TRBV7-9 and J is TRBJ2-3; 7 bases match TRBD2. CDR3 size: 14 residues. The J segment lost 0 bases and the V segment lost 5 bases, leaving 2 bases of the junction unmatched. CDR1 is SEHNR, CDR2 FQNEAQ, per germline (reference sequence). The chain's CDR3 is CASSPSGSTDTQYF. The DNA of the CDR3 is TGTGCCAGCAGCCCTAGCGGAAGCACAGATACGCAGTATTTT.

In its sample, this clone was seen once. This sequence joins TRBV10-3 and TRBJ1-6; 7 bases align to TRBD1. Germline lookup yields CDR1 ENHRY and CDR2 SYGVKD. J lost 14 bases, V lost 5 bases, and 15 bases had no gene match. This CDR3 has 15 residues. The CDR3 sequence: CAISSGGTDRKALHF. CDR3 nucleotide sequence: TGTGCCATCAGTTCAGGGGGGACGGATCGGAAGGCCCTCCACTTT.

V is TRBV9 and J is TRBJ2-1, with D perhaps matching TRBD2 (6 bases). The V and J ends lost 3 bases and 6 bases respectively, with 10 bases between them. In germline, CDR1 is SGDLS, CDR2 YYNGEE. The CDR3 contains 13 residues. The DNA for the CDR3 is TGTGCCAGCAGCGCGGGGGTGAGCAATGAGCAGTTCTTC. Translated, it gives CASSAGVSNEQFF.

V gene TRBV7-9 combines with J gene TRBJ1-4, with a weak D call TRBD1 (6 bases). The CDR3 consists of 17 residues. CDR1 and CDR2 (germline): SEHNR, FQNEAQ (reference sequence). V gave up 2 bases and J gave up 1 base, with 14 bases separating them. In nucleotides, the CDR3 is TGTGCCAGCAGCTTAAGCAGTCAGGGGATAACTAATGAAAAACTGTTTTTT. Amino acid sequence: CASSLSSQGITNEKLFF.

The chain joins TRBV19 to TRBJ2-1; D not certain. This CDR3 is 17 amino acids long. V gave up 3 bases and J gave up 10 bases, with 25 bases separating them. Germline V gene data show CDR1 as LNHDA and CDR2 as SQIVND (reference sequence). CDR3 sequence (DNA): TGTGCCAGTAGTATTATTCCGAGGCAGCAATTGCGGTGGGAGCAGTTCTTC. It specifies CASSIIPRQQLRWEQFF. The variable domain in full, completed from reference TRBV19 and TRBJ2-1, reads DGGITQSPKYLFRKEGQNVTLSCEQNLNHDAMYWYRQDPGQGLRLIYYSQIVNDFQKGDIAEGYSVSREKKESFPLTVTSAQKNPTAFYLCASSIIPRQQLRWEQFFGPGTRLTVL.

The chain links TRBV20-1 to TRBJ2-5, with 7 bases aligning to TRBD1. The CDR3 has 13 residues. V gave up 3 bases and J gave up 4 bases; unmatched junction bases: 5. Germline V gene lookup returns CDR1 DFQATT and CDR2 SNEGSKA (reference sequence). The CDR3 bases are TGCAGTGCTAGTCGAGGGGGCTCAGAGACCCAGTACTTC. It codes for CSASRGGSETQYF.

The chain combines TRBV3-1 (or the pseudogene TRBV3-2) with TRBJ2-7; 8 positions agree with TRBD2. V lost 6 bases, J lost 4 bases, and 8 bases stayed unmatched. This CDR3 has 14 amino acids. Germline assignment: CDR1 LGHDT and CDR2 YNNKEL (reference sequence). The CDR3 is CASSTSGKSYEQYF. DNA for the CDR3: TGTGCCAGCAGTACTAGCGGAAAGTCTTACGAGCAGTACTTC.

As regards this clone: Other DNA sequences in the same sample also yield this CDR3. The genes are TRBV5-1 and TRBJ1-2; 7 bases match TRBD1. CDR1 and CDR2 from the germline V gene are SGHRS and YFSETQ. V shed 0 bases, J shed 2 bases, and the junction held 4 bases outside the gene matches. This CDR3 region has 15 residues. CDR3 bases: TGCGCCAGCAGCTTGGGGGGGACAGCGAACTATGGCTACACCTTC. Protein product: CASSLGGTANYGYTF.

The chain couples TRBV7-3 to TRBJ1-1; no firm D call. This CDR3 comprises 15 residues. Trimming removed 4 bases from V and 7 bases from J, with 19 bases in between. Germline values: CDR1 SGHTA, CDR2 FQGTGA. The DNA of the CDR3 is TGTGCCAGCAGCTCCCGGCACGGGAGCTTGAATGAAGCTTTCTTT. This gives the protein CASSSRHGSLNEAFF.

V usage is TRBV10-3 and J usage is TRBJ2-3; 9 bases line up with TRBD2. J gave up 9 bases and V 0 bases, and 7 bases lay outside the gene matches. In germline, CDR1 is ENHRY, CDR2 SYGVKD. The length of the CDR3 is 15 residues. The CDR3 loop is CAISESAGGQRTQYF. The CDR3 DNA follows: TGTGCCATCAGTGAGTCGGCGGGGGGGCAGCGGACGCAGTATTTT.

The gene calls are TRBV19 and TRBJ1-1; 7 nucleotides match TRBD1. Losses at the gene ends were 6 bases for V and 4 bases for J; bases not matched to a gene: 8. Germline V CDR1 and CDR2: LNHDA, SQIVND (reference sequence). This CDR3 comprises 14 residues. CDR3 sequence (DNA): TGTGCCAGTAGGATCAGGGGGGAGTCCACTGAAGCTTTCTTT. This encodes CASRIRGESTEAFF.

V usage is TRBV29-1 and J usage is TRBJ2-7; possible D gene TRBD2, 6 bases. V was shortened by 4 bases and J by 8 bases, with 15 bases between the two germline ends. Germline V CDR1 and CDR2: SQVTM, ANQGSEA. This CDR3 has 12 residues. The CDR3 here is CSVGEAGGKQYF. The CDR3 DNA follows: TGCAGCGTTGGAGAGGCAGGAGGGAAGCAGTACTTC.

This chain links TRBV23-1 with TRBJ2-7; TRBD1 matches 9 bases. TRBV23-1 is assigned to the ORF class and has an uncertain function. This CDR3 region has 15 residues. The J segment lost 2 bases and the V segment lost 6 bases, leaving 8 bases of the junction unmatched. CDR3 protein: CASRGGQGVPYEQYF. The CDR3 DNA sequence: TGCGCCAGCAGGGGGGGACAGGGAGTCCCCTACGAGCAGTACTTC.